This T cell receptor beta chain stems from a study of long-term antiretroviral therapy in people with HIV. The V and J ends lost 5 bases and 1 base respectively, with 9 bases between them. In germline, CDR1 is SGHRS, CDR2 YFSETQ. The CDR3 loop spans 13 amino acids. Comment on this clone: The antigen remains unidentified.

Version v3.0 of the immunoSEQ assay ran at survey level. Clones were sequenced by immunoSEQ multiplex PCR, and TCRdb holds only the in-frame ones, with some missing. Here the sample spans about 35,000 clones, around four fifths being singletons. Every one of the donors gave at least one pre-ART PBMC sample and at least two post-ART PBMC samples. Study results and caveats: Collection of the blood, which took place between the mid-2000s and the late 2010s, possibly occurred under older ART regimens. Dominating the repertoire at all time points were the clones that expanded before ART.

The rearrangement links TRBV5-1 to TRBJ1-1; D not certain. The sequencing here drew on unsorted PBMCs, taken 0.3 years after starting antiretroviral therapy. The origin of this receptor is a man aged 18 to 29 with HIV. CDR3 DNA: TGCGCCAGCAGGGAGGTAACGAACACTGAAGCTTTCTTT. It translates to CASREVTNTEAFF.